Many counts were recorded for the clone carrying this T cell receptor beta chain. Its antigen remains unknown. The sample originates from a study of T cells in Graves' hyperthyroidism and ophthalmopathy. It was RNA transcripts that yielded the amplified TCR beta CDR3 regions. Carried out on the TCR CDR3, a first-round RT-PCR used the HTBI primer set. TCRdb reprocessed the multiplex PCR reads via MiXCR and lists one record per CDR3 protein. The repertoire holds under 750,000 distinct CDR3 sequences, with about 19% as singletons. Overall study results and limits: From stable hyperthyroidism, ophthalmopathy was set apart by a 13 V-J model.

Based on clinical symptoms, serum thyroxine and TRAb, thyroid ultrasound and orbital computed tomography, diagnoses were reached. It was at first hyperthyroidism diagnosis, before any ophthalmopathy symptoms, that the blood sample was taken. The CDR3 sequence is 11 residues long. Trimming shortened V by 7 bases and J by 3 bases, and 6 bases separated the two germline ends. The germline V gene encodes CDR1 MNHNS and CDR2 SASEGT. Sample: blood. The rearrangement links TRBV6-1 to TRBJ1-1; no firm D call. The receptor was isolated from a woman between 45 and 60 years old with Graves' hyperthyroidism that later progressed to Graves' ophthalmopathy. The CDR3 DNA reads TGTGCCAGCATCGAATACACTGAAGCTTTCTTT. Residues: CASIEYTEAFF.